This TCR beta chain was profiled in a study of blood T cells in healthy people across ages. A J-beta primer mix and a sample-barcoded 5' primer were used in a second PCR of roughly 6 to 11 cycles. MiXCR, run by TCRdb on the 5' RACE reads, gives a single entry per CDR3 protein. Here the sample spans about 940,000 distinct CDR3 sequences, about 44% being singletons. General study points: Unsorted PBMCs prevented conclusive naive versus antigen-experienced comparison.

This CDR3 is 16 amino acids long. V gave up 4 bases and J gave up 6 bases; unmatched junction bases: 10. The germline V gene encodes CDR1 SNHLY and CDR2 FYNNEI. This clonotype has only a few counts. What it binds is unknown. What was sequenced was blood. V usage is TRBV2 and J usage is TRBJ2-1; TRBD2 aligns across 9 bases. This sequence was found in a man younger than 40 in good health. The CDR3 loop reads CASSVGLAGPINEQFF. The CDR3, as DNA: TGTGCCAGCAGTGTAGGGCTAGCGGGGCCCATCAATGAGCAGTTCTTC. Combining the CDR3 with reference TRBV2 and TRBJ2-1 gives the whole variable domain EPEVTQTPSHQVTQMGQEVILRCVPISNHLYFYWYRQILGQKVEFLVSFYNNEISEKSEIFDDQFSVERPDGSNFTLKIRSTKLEDSAMYFCASSVGLAGPINEQFFGPGTRLTVL.